This T cell receptor (beta chain) is from a study of cytomegalovirus exposure and HLA in healthy donors. Overall study findings and caveats: Common viral pathogens seemed, in a later analysis, to connect with several of the most significant clusters.

As to this clone: Antigen: not known. At one boundary the junction diverges from the germline segment, which might be a read error.

This CDR3 contains 17 residues. The germline CDR1 and CDR2 sequences are SEHNR and FQNEAQ (reference sequence). Primers: 60 Vbeta forward and 13 Jbeta reverse. Measured with immunoSEQ multiplex PCR; TCRdb has only the in-frame clones, and not every one. The sample gives about 200,000 clones, 79% of which show up once; over 1.5% is in the top ten. The rearrangement links TRBV7-9 to TRBJ2-1; 10 bases are a match to TRBD1. The clonotype comes from a girl aged 10 to 17 in good health and CMV-seropositive. The material sequenced was PBMCs. The DNA for the CDR3 is TGTTCCAGCAGACTAAGAAAACCGGGACAGGGGAGAAATGAGCAGTTCTTC. Amino acid sequence: CSSRLRKPGQGRNEQFF.